This is a list of T cell receptor beta chains from one sample in a study of cytomegalovirus exposure and HLA in healthy donors. Assay used: immunoSEQ multiplex PCR; TCRdb lists only in-frame clones, some missing. The sample records approximately 110,000 clones, approximately 82% being singletons. Sequenced material: PBMCs. These receptors all come from a man in his forties in good health and CMV-seropositive. CDR3s leave out the opening cysteine and the closing phenylalanine or tryptophan. The D gene is left open where the match is weak.

v_call,cdr3_length,d_call,j_call,cdr3_aa
TRBV30,12,TRBD1,TRBJ2-2,AWGQGRNTGELF
TRBV2,10,TRBD2,TRBJ2-7,ASTSGYYEQY
TRBV29-1,9,TRBD1,TRBJ1-1,SWTGNTEAF
TRBV11-2,14,.,TRBJ2-6,ASSSLTFSGANVLT
TRBV6-1,10,.,TRBJ2-3,ASSEGVDTQY
TRBV10-1,16,TRBD2,TRBJ2-1,ASSELAGGLSSYNEQF
TRBV5-6,13,.,TRBJ1-5,ASSNRWAFNQPQH
TRBV4-2,16,.,TRBJ1-3,ASSQDSLWGGVGNTIY
TRBV29-1,12,.,TRBJ1-1,SADSALTATEAF
TRBV4-2,13,.,TRBJ2-1,ASSPRGPPYNEQF
TRBV6-1,12,.,TRBJ1-1,ASSEAAGNTEAF
TRBV5-4,11,.,TRBJ2-3,ANSLDYTDTQY
TRBV9,11,.,TRBJ1-5,ASSVGGEQPQH
TRBV11-2,14,.,TRBJ2-7,ASSQWGGALSYEQY
TRBV27,13,.,TRBJ1-5,ASSSTGTGNQPQH
TRBV11-2,15,TRBD2,TRBJ2-3,ASSFVGGDPFSDTQY
TRBV6-5,12,TRBD1,TRBJ1-4,ASSLGTVTEKLF
TRBV29-1,13,TRBD2,TRBJ2-7,SVPGVSGLGREQY
TRBV5-4,16,TRBD1,TRBJ1-6,ASSDSIQGISYNSPLH
TRBV12-5,14,TRBD1,TRBJ1-6,ASGYPYGTGQSPLH
TRBV5-1,12,TRBD1,TRBJ2-5,ASSYSGGQETQY
TRBV30,12,.,TRBJ1-2,AWNQGGVNYGYT
TRBV7-2,10,.,TRBJ2-7,ASSLTGYEQY
TRBV6-6,11,.,TRBJ1-2,ASSSQPGDGYT
TRBV4-1,14,.,TRBJ1-2,ASSQDPGDNGYGYT
TRBV11-2,12,TRBD1,TRBJ2-7,ASSRDRVYDEQY
TRBV7-6,15,TRBD2,TRBJ2-3,ASSLEALAGDGDTQY
TRBV5-6,11,.,TRBJ2-3,ASSLRGSDTQY
TRBV19,14,.,TRBJ1-5,ASSVSGRSFNQPQH
TRBV18,14,TRBD2,TRBJ2-3,ASSPRLGGGTDTQY
TRBV14,10,.,TRBJ2-5,ASSPFGETQY
TRBV27,12,TRBD1,TRBJ1-5,ASSRQGGNQPQH
TRBV7-2,12,TRBD1,TRBJ2-3,ASSWDSSTDTQY
TRBV27,13,TRBD1,TRBJ2-7,ASSRGPQGDYEQY
TRBV19,14,TRBD2,TRBJ2-5,ASSLGGLAGQETQY
TRBV6-4,12,.,TRBJ1-2,ASSDSNSYYGYT
TRBV9,13,TRBD1,TRBJ2-1,ASSRRQGALNEQF
TRBV19,11,TRBD2,TRBJ2-3,ASRTSGTDTQY
TRBV11-2,13,TRBD2,TRBJ2-4,ASSPSGVAKNIQY
TRBV5-1,13,TRBD1,TRBJ1-4,ASSRGDRGGEKLF
TRBV4-3,13,TRBD2,TRBJ2-7,ASSQDRTRMYEQY
TRBV5-4,13,TRBD2,TRBJ2-7,ASSHQTSGIYEQY
TRBV6-5,13,.,TRBJ2-3,ASKQWRGGTDTQY
TRBV2,11,.,TRBJ1-6,ASAGRVSSPLH
TRBV7-9,17,.,TRBJ2-6,ASSLALEGPPSGANVLT
TRBV9,18,TRBD2,TRBJ2-5,ASSVGRGLAGGQRLETQY
TRBV4-3,15,TRBD1,TRBJ2-2,ASSRRTGTGNTGELF
TRBV5-6,15,TRBD2,TRBJ2-1,ASSTLAGAPSREEQF
TRBV6-1,12,.,TRBJ2-7,ASRRRGGPYEQY